Listed below are T cell receptor beta chains from one sample, sequenced in a study of read filtering for tumor transcriptome and immune sequencing. TCRdb fed the reads into MiXCR, producing one record per CDR3 protein. The sample holds about 62,000 distinct CDR3 sequences, roughly a fifth seen once. Specimen: a population of CD138-negative cells sorted from bone marrow. The receptors were sampled from a donor at least 40 years old with multiple myeloma. Both conserved end residues are part of each CDR3. Fields, in order: D gene, V gene, clone size, J gene, CDR3 DNA, CDR3 protein. D genes are given only for firm matches. Only some rows state a clone size, as once, few, many or a class for expanded clones.

D: .
V: TRBV28
size: .
J: TRBJ2-1
DNA: TGTGCCAGCAGTTTTGGATACGAGCAGTTCTTC
CDR3: CASSFGYEQFF

D: .
V: TRBV5-1
size: many
J: TRBJ2-3
DNA: TGCGCCAGCGGGGGGGCTGGTCCCACAGATACGCAGTATTTT
CDR3: CASGGAGPTDTQYF

D: .
V: TRBV28
size: many
J: TRBJ1-1
DNA: TGTGCCAGCAGGCAAATGGGGTATAACACTGAAGCTTTCTTT
CDR3: CASRQMGYNTEAFF

D: TRBD2
V: TRBV5-1
size: many
J: TRBJ2-1
DNA: TGCGCCAGCAGCCGAGGGACTAGCACCTACAATGAGCAGTTCTTC
CDR3: CASSRGTSTYNEQFF

D: .
V: TRBV5-1
size: .
J: TRBJ2-1
DNA: TGCGCCTGCAGCTTGTTTGGCTATGAGCAGTTCTTC
CDR3: CACSLFGYEQFF

D: .
V: TRBV12-3/TRBV12-4
size: few
J: TRBJ2-2
DNA: TGTGCCAGCAGTTTAGAGGGACACTCGAACACCGGGGAGCTGTTTTTT
CDR3: CASSLEGHSNTGELFF

D: .
V: TRBV2
size: .
J: TRBJ1-5
DNA: TGTGCCAGCAAGGAGGGGGATTTCGATCAGCCCCAGCATTTT
CDR3: CASKEGDFDQPQHF

D: TRBD2
V: TRBV7-6
size: many
J: TRBJ2-5
DNA: TGTGCCAGCAGCTCTGTAAGCGGGGGGGCCGGAGAGACCCAGTACTTC
CDR3: CASSSVSGGAGETQYF

D: .
V: TRBV5-6
size: many
J: TRBJ2-1
DNA: TGTGCCAGCAGCTCCCTCAATGAGCAGTTCTTC
CDR3: CASSSLNEQFF

D: TRBD2
V: TRBV20-1
size: many
J: TRBJ2-1
DNA: TGCAGTGCTAGTGTTAGCGGGGGGGCGAGTGAGCAGTTCTTC
CDR3: CSASVSGGASEQFF

D: .
V: TRBV10-3
size: many
J: TRBJ2-3
DNA: TGTGCCACCTCGCCCACAGATACGCAGTATTTT
CDR3: CATSPTDTQYF

D: .
V: TRBV6-1
size: many
J: TRBJ1-1
DNA: TGTGCCAGCAGCCGTAACACGGATTATGGCACTGAAGCTTTCTTT
CDR3: CASSRNTDYGTEAFF

D: TRBD1
V: TRBV15
size: many
J: TRBJ2-7
DNA: TGTGCCACCAGCAGCGGAGGGACAGGTCACTACGAGCAGTACTTC
CDR3: CATSSGGTGHYEQYF

D: .
V: TRBV7-8
size: many
J: TRBJ2-5
DNA: TGTGCCAGCAGCTTGACCAAACTAGAGACGGAGACCCAGTACTTC
CDR3: CASSLTKLETETQYF

D: .
V: TRBV7-3
size: many
J: TRBJ2-5
DNA: TGTGCCAGCAGCCAAACGGTAGCGCTCTGGGAGACCCAGTACTTC
CDR3: CASSQTVALWETQYF

D: TRBD2
V: TRBV28
size: many
J: TRBJ2-1
DNA: TGTGCCAGCAGGTCACTAGCGGGAGCTCTGGATGAGCAGTTCTTC
CDR3: CASRSLAGALDEQFF

D: .
V: TRBV7-8
size: .
J: TRBJ2-7
DNA: TGTGCCAGCAGCTTAGAGGGAGGTGCCTACGAGCAGTACTTC
CDR3: CASSLEGGAYEQYF

D: TRBD1
V: TRBV2
size: once
J: TRBJ2-4
DNA: TGTGCCAGAACAAACGGGACAGGGGGTGGATCGGCCAAAAACACTCAGTACTTC
CDR3: CARTNGTGGGSAKNTQYF

D: TRBD2
V: TRBV7-9
size: many
J: TRBJ2-7
DNA: TGTGCCAGCAGCTCAGCGGGAGGGCCGGCCGAGCAGTACTTC
CDR3: CASSSAGGPAEQYF

D: .
V: TRBV7-6
size: many
J: TRBJ2-1
DNA: TGTGCCAGCAGCCTCTCCGGGGCGAGCTCCTACAATGAGCAGTTCTTC
CDR3: CASSLSGASSYNEQFF

D: TRBD2
V: TRBV28
size: many
J: TRBJ2-1
DNA: TGTGCCAGCAGTTTAATCCTAGCGGGACACAATGAGCAGTTCTTC
CDR3: CASSLILAGHNEQFF

D: .
V: TRBV5-5
size: many
J: TRBJ2-7
DNA: TGTGCCAGCAGCCCCCGGGACGTCCTCTACGAGCAGTACTTC
CDR3: CASSPRDVLYEQYF

D: TRBD1
V: TRBV11-2
size: many
J: TRBJ2-4
DNA: TGTGCCAGCAGCCGGACAGGGGGCGAAAACATTCAGTACTTC
CDR3: CASSRTGGENIQYF

D: .
V: TRBV20-1
size: many
J: TRBJ1-4
DNA: TGCAGTGCTAGAGATTCAGGGTTTAGGAATGAAAAACTGTTTTTT
CDR3: CSARDSGFRNEKLFF